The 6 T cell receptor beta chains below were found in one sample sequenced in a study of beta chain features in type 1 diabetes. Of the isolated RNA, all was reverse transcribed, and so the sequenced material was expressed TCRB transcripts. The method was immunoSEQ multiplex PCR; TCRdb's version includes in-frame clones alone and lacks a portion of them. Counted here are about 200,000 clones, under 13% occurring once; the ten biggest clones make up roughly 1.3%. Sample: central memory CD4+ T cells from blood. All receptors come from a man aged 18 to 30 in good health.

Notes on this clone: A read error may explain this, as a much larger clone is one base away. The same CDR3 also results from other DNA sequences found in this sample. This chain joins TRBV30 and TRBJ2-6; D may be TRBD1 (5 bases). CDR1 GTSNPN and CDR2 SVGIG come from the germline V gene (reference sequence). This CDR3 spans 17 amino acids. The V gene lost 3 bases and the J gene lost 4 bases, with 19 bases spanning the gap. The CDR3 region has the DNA TGTGCCTGGAGAAGGGGTCGGACCGGCCGGGGGGCCAACGTCCTGACTTTC. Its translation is CAWRRGRTGRGANVLTF.

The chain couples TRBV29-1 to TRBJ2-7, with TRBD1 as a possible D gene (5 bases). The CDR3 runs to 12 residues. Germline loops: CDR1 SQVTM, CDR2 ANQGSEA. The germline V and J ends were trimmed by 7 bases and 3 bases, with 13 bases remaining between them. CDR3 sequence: CSASDTIYEQYF. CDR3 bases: TGCAGCGCTTCGGACACGATCTACGAGCAGTACTTC.

The CDR3 region is CASSQVAGVPYNEQFF. The CDR3 nucleotides read TGCGCCAGCAGCCAGGTAGCGGGAGTCCCCTACAATGAGCAGTTCTTC. This sequence joins TRBV4-3 and TRBJ2-1, with 9 bases that match TRBD2. This CDR3 has 16 amino acids. Germline CDR1 and CDR2: LGHNA and YSLEER. After removal of 3 bases from V and 2 bases from J, the junction contained 5 bases not matched to a gene.

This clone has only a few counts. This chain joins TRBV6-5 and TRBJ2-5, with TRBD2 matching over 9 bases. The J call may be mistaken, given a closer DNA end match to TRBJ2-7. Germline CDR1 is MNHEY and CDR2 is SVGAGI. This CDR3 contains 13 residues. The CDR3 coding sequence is TGTGCCAGCACAGGCGGGAGGGCCTCCGAGCAGTACTTC. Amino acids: CASTGGRASEQYF.

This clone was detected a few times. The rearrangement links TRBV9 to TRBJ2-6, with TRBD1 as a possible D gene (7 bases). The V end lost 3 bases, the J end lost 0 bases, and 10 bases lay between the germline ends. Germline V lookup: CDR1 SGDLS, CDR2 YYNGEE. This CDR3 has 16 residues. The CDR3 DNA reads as TGTGCCAGCAGCGGACAGGGAGGCTCTGGGGCCAACGTCCTGACTTTC. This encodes CASSGQGGSGANVLTF.

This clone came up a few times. The CDR3 region is CASSPSGGSTDTQYF. The CDR3 DNA reads TGTGCCAGCAGCCCTAGCGGGGGGAGCACAGATACGCAGTATTTT. The rearrangement joins TRBV2 to TRBJ2-3; 11 bases match TRBD2. The CDR3 is 15 residues long. With V trimmed by 6 bases and J by 0 bases, 2 bases remained unmatched. Germline CDR1 and CDR2: SNHLY and FYNNEI.